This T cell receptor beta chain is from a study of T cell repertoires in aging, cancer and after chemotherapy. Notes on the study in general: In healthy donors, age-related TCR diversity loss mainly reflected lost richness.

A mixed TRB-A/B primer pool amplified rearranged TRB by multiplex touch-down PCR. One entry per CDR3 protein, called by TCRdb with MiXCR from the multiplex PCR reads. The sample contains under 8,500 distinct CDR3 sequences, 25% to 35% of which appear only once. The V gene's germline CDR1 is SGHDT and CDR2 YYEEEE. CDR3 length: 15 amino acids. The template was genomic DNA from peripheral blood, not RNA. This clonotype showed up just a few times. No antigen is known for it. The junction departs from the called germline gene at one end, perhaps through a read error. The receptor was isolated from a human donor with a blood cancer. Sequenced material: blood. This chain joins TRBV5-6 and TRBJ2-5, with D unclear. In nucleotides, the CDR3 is TGTGCTAGCAGCTTGACGCCAGGCCCGAGGGAGACCCAGTACTTC. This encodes CASSLTPGPRETQYF.